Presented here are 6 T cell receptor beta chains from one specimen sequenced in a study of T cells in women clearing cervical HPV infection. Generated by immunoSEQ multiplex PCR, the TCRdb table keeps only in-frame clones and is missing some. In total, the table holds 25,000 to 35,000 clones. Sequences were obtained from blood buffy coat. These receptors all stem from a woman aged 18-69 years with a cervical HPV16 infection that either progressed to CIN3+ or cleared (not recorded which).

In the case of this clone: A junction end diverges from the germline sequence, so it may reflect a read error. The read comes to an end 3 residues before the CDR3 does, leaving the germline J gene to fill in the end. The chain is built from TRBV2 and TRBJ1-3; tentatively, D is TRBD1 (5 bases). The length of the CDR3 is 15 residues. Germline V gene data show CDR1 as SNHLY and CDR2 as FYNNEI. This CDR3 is CASGEQVISGNTIYF. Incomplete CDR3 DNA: TGTGCCAGCGGTGAACAGGTTATTTCTGGAAACACC.

CDR3 DNA (partial): TGTGCCAGCAGCTTAGTAGTAAATGAG. Residues: CASSLVVNE. The full CDR3 reads CASSLVVNEQFF. The chain links TRBV7-8 to TRBJ2-1; D is unclear. The read terminates 3 residues ahead of where the CDR3 ends, so the germline J gene completes it. V lost 1 base to trimming and J lost 7 bases, with 5 bases between them. Germline CDR1 reads SGHVS; CDR2 reads FQNEAQ. The CDR3 contains 12 residues.

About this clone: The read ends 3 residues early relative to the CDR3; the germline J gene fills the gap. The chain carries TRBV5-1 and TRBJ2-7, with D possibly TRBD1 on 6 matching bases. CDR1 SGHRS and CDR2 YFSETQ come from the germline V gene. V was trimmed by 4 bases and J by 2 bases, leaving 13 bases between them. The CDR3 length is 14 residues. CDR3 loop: CASSATGPPYEQYF. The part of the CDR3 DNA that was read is TGCGCCAGCAGCGCGACAGGTCCCCCCTACGAG.

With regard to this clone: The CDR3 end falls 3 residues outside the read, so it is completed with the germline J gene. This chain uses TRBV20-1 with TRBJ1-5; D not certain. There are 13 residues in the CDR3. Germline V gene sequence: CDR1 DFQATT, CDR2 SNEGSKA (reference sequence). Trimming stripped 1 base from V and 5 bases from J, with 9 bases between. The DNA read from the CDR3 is TGCAGTGCTAGAGCTACAGCAGATCAGCCC. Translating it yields CSARATADQP. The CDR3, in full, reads CSARATADQPQHF.

CDR3 sequence: CASSIWAGSYYEQYF. The DNA read from the CDR3 is TGTGCCAGTAGTATCTGGGCGGGTTCCTACTACGAG. V gene TRBV19 combines with J gene TRBJ2-7; D might be TRBD2 (5 bases). The read gets to within 3 residues of the CDR3 end, and the germline J gene fills in the rest. The CDR3 loop spans 15 amino acids. V dropped 3 bases and J dropped 3 bases, with 15 bases sitting between them. Germline V lookup: CDR1 LNHDA, CDR2 SQIVND (reference sequence). Full variable domain (outside the CDR3, taken from reference TRBV19 and TRBJ2-7): DGGITQSPKYLFRKEGQNVTLSCEQNLNHDAMYWYRQDPGQGLRLIYYSQIVNDFQKGDIAEGYSVSREKKESFPLTVTSAQKNPTAFYLCASSIWAGSYYEQYFGPGTRLTVT.

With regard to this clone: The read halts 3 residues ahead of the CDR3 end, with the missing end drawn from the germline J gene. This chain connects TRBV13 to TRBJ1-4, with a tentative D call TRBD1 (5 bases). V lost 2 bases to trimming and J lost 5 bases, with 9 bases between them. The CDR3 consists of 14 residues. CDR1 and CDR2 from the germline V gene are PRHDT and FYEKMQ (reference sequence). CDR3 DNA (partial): TGTGCCAGCAGCTTACGGACACAGAATGAAAAA. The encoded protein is CASSLRTQNEK. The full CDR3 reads CASSLRTQNEKLFF.